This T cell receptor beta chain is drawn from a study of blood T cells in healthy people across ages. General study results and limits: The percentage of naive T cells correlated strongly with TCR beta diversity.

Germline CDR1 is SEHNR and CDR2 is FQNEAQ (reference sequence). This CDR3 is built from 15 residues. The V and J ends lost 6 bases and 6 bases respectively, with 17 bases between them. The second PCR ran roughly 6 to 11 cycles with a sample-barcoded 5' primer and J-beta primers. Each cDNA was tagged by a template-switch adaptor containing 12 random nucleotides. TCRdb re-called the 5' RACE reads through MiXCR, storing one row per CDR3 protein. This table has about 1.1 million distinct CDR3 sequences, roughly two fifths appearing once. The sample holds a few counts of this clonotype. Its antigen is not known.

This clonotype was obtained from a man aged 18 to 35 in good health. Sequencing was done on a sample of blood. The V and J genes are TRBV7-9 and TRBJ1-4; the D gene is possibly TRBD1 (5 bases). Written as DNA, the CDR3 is TGTGCCAGCAGTCGAGACCAGGGTGTATATGAAAAACTGTTTTTT. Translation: CASSRDQGVYEKLFF.